The present T cell receptor (beta chain) was sequenced within a study of shared clonotypes between healthy human individuals. This CDR3 region has 16 residues. With V trimmed by 5 bases and J by 4 bases, 13 bases remained unmatched. CDR1 is LNHNV, CDR2 YYDKDF, per germline (reference sequence). Several immunoSEQ plates held equal portions of the genomic DNA taken from each subset. Using immunoSEQ multiplex PCR, the repertoire was profiled, and TCRdb retains in-frame clones only, with some absent. The data show nearly 2 million clones, about 95% seen once. As defined, naive CD8 cells were CD45RO-negative and positively selected for CCR7, with terminally differentiated effector memory CD45RA+ cells excluded. The donors, all of them Caucasian adults, lived in Nashville, Tennessee.

This TCR came from a man aged 18 to 30 in good health. Sequenced input: naive CD8+ T cells sorted from blood. The V call is TRBV15, the J call TRBJ1-2; TRBD1 matches 7 bases. CDR3 amino acids: CATSEAPGQLVYGYTF. DNA of the CDR3: TGTGCCACCAGCGAGGCCCCGGGACAGCTCGTCTATGGCTACACCTTC.